This T cell receptor (beta chain) was found in a study of blood T cell repertoires in COVID-19. Generated by immunoSEQ multiplex PCR, the TCRdb table keeps only in-frame clones and is missing some. The sample contains fewer than 150,000 clones, roughly 84% of which appear only once. This receptor was taken from a woman aged 30 to 39 who had recovered from COVID-19. Sequencing was carried out using peripheral blood.

The CDR3 protein is CASSPSSGGTGELFF. DNA of the CDR3: TGTGCCAGCAGCCCCAGCTCCGGCGGGACCGGGGAGCTGTTTTTT. This chain joins TRBV11-3 and TRBJ2-2; a possible D gene is TRBD2 (5 bases). Looked up from germline, CDR1 is SGHNT and CDR2 is YENEEA. The ends were cut back, 5 bases at V and 5 bases at J, with 15 bases in the middle. CDR3 size: 15 residues.